A single sample is the source of the 10 T cell receptor beta chains below, sequenced in a study of CD8+ T cells in alopecia areata (dated by TCRdb to 2017 to 2018). The time point label on this specimen signifies: baseline before oral tofacitinib. To prepare the library, the immunoSEQ multiplex PCR assay was applied. RNA was extracted from all samples and reverse transcribed into cDNA as template for TCR sequencing. Entries here come from immuneACCESS through TCRdb and include only in-frame sequences with V and J called. Some clones fail to appear in such tables; in the studies checked, an unresolved V gene covers under half of the shortfall, and the cause of the remainder is unknown. Counted in this sample were roughly 130,000 clones; approximately 58% of them appeared once. The top ten constitute 4.5% of the sample. Sequencing used CD4+ T cells sorted from blood, obtained at week 0. The receptors originated from a human donor with alopecia areata.

The chain joins TRBV28 to TRBJ2-7, with TRBD1 matching 7 bases. V gave up 6 bases and J gave up 2 bases; unmatched junction bases: 7. The CDR3 sequence is 14 residues long. From germline, CDR1 is MDHEN and CDR2 SYDVKM. DNA for the CDR3: TGTGCCAGCAGCCAGAGACAGGGCACCTACGAGCAGTACTTC. This translates into CASSQRQGTYEQYF.

This clone was detected only a few times. The chain links TRBV5-1 to TRBJ2-7; no reliable D call. V lost 0 bases and J lost 0, with 7 bases in between. Germline V gene sequence: CDR1 SGHRS, CDR2 YFSETQ. CDR3 size: 14 residues. CDR3: CASSLGQDSYEQYF. The CDR3 DNA follows: TGCGCCAGCAGCTTGGGGCAGGACTCCTACGAGCAGTACTTC.

The chain has TRBV5-1 and TRBJ2-1; D not resolved. The germline V and J ends were trimmed by 0 bases and 5 bases, with 6 bases remaining between them. Germline-derived CDR1 and CDR2 are SGHRS and YFSETQ. The CDR3 length is 13 residues. The CDR3 protein is CASSLDRNNEQFF. CDR3 sequence (DNA): TGCGCCAGCAGCTTGGACAGAAACAATGAGCAGTTCTTC.

The J gene is TRBJ1-1, the V gene TRBV7-2; D is perhaps TRBD1 (5 bases). The ends were cut back, 5 bases at V and 1 base at J, with 14 bases in the middle. Germline CDR1 reads SGHTA; CDR2 reads FQGNSA. The CDR3 has 15 amino acids. The DNA of the CDR3 is TGTGCCAGCAGCCTGGTGGGGGGAAAGAACACTGAAGCTTTCTTT. Residues: CASSLVGGKNTEAFF.

This clone was seen only once. The V and J genes are TRBV4-1 and TRBJ2-6; D ambiguous. This CDR3 comprises 16 residues. V lost 2 bases, J lost 0 bases, and 8 bases lay in between. The germline V gene has CDR1 MGHRA and CDR2 YSYEKL. The CDR3 loop reads CASSQLYISGANVLTF. The CDR3 DNA sequence: TGCGCCAGCAGCCAACTCTACATCTCTGGGGCCAACGTCCTGACTTTC.

The chain carries TRBV18 and TRBJ2-5, with D possibly TRBD1 on 7 matching bases. Germline loops: CDR1 KGHSH, CDR2 LQKENI. Trimming cost V 7 bases and J 3 bases, with 12 bases left between them. The CDR3 runs 13 residues. CDR3 loop: CASFQGGEETQYF. CDR3 DNA sequence: TGTGCCAGCTTCCAGGGGGGAGAAGAGACCCAGTACTTC. Combining the CDR3 with reference TRBV18 and TRBJ2-5 gives the whole variable domain NAGVMQNPRHLVRRRGQEARLRCSPMKGHSHVYWYRQLPEEGLKFMVYLQKENIIDESGMPKERFSAEFPKEGPSILRIQQVVRGDSAAYFCASFQGGEETQYFGPGTRLLVL.

This clone was counted only a few times. The chain uses TRBV28 and TRBJ2-4, with D possibly being TRBD2 (5 bases). This CDR3 has 13 amino acids. The germline gives CDR1 MDHEN, CDR2 SYDVKM. The V and J ends lost 3 bases and 14 bases respectively, with 17 bases between them. The CDR3 nucleotides are TGTGCCAGCAGTTTCCGAGGCAGCCTGGGAGAGTACTTC. Its protein is CASSFRGSLGEYF.

The gene calls are TRBV29-1 and TRBJ1-1; the D gene is possibly TRBD1 (5 bases). CDR1 and CDR2 from the germline V gene are SQVTM and ANQGSEA. Trimming stripped 7 bases from V and 8 bases from J, with 17 bases between. CDR3 size: 12 residues. CDR3 region: CSASQVEGEAFF. CDR3 DNA sequence: TGCAGCGCCTCACAGGTTGAGGGAGAAGCTTTCTTT.

The chain joins TRBV6-6 to TRBJ2-7, with 7 bases that match TRBD1. Looked up from germline, CDR1 is MNHNY and CDR2 is SVGAGI (reference sequence). Unmatched junction bases numbered 3, after V lost 4 bases and J lost 3 bases. The CDR3 length is 13 residues. Written as DNA, the CDR3 is TGTGCCAGCAGTTTGGGACAGTACTACGAGCAGTACTTC. Its protein is CASSLGQYYEQYF.

The chain employs TRBV5-1 and TRBJ2-1; D unclear. This CDR3 has 13 residues. CDR1 and CDR2 (germline): SGHRS, YFSETQ. The germline V and J ends were trimmed by 2 bases and 5 bases, with 8 bases remaining between them. CDR3 in amino acids: CASSFYRDNEQFF. CDR3 coding DNA: TGCGCCAGCAGCTTCTACCGGGACAATGAGCAGTTCTTC.